This TCR beta chain was retrieved from a study of shared clonotypes between healthy human individuals. Study-level points and caveats: Rarefaction revealed incomplete sorted-subset sequencing despite large depth. The naive CD4 repertoires of a handful of donors were compared, and approximately 5% of clonotypes were shared.

This CDR3 contains 10 residues. Trimming took off 6 bases at V and 1 base at J, with 3 bases between the two ends. Germline V gene lookup returns CDR1 DFQATT and CDR2 SNEGSKA (reference sequence). This table comes from immunoSEQ multiplex PCR, and its TCRdb copy is limited to in-frame clones, with some not included. The table shows 550,000 to 700,000 clones, with roughly 73% occurring only once. In regard to this clone: Antigen unknown. The same CDR3 is also encoded by other DNA sequences in this sample.

This TCR came from a woman aged 25-40 years in good health. What was sequenced was memory CD4+ T cells sorted from blood. The subset denotes: CD45RA-negative fraction. The chain has TRBV20-1 and TRBJ1-1, with D unresolved. The CDR3 loop reads CSAPNTEAFF. The CDR3 DNA is TGCAGTGCACCGAACACTGAAGCTTTCTTT.